This TCR beta chain emerged from a study of cytomegalovirus exposure and HLA in healthy donors (dated by TCRdb to 2015 to 2018). Background on the whole study: An earlier analysis of some 620 of the donors reported 276 Gb of sequence data and approximately 120 million unique TCR beta sequences obtained from approximately 180 million T cells. In an earlier analysis of more than 550 of the donors, high-throughput TCR beta sequencing was used to judge whether each TCR beta V gene segment behaved as functional or pseudogenic. Donor age, sex, ethnicity and CMV serostatus were compiled together with the repertoire data. In addition to the first cohort of 650 to 750 subjects, a separate validation cohort of 100 to 150 different subjects was used. Several DR-DQ haplotypes were treated as single units for association and clustering because of strong linkage in the cohort. An early release covering some 640 HLA-typed donors comprised roughly 300 gigabases of sequencing data and 65 million to 100 million unique TCR sequences. Among about 360 genotyped donors of the cohort, an average of approximately 240,000 unique TCR beta nucleotide sequences were sequenced per donor, around 18% of them non-productive. A later analysis re-examined previously published TCR beta repertoires from roughly 650 donors and added high-resolution HLA genotyping to investigate patterns of TCR occurrence. All discovery cohort repertoires had been generated on a single sequencing platform. The study used immunosequencing to profile the T cell repertoires of 666 subjects and linked those repertoires to cytomegalovirus serostatus. Typing coverage differed by locus: A, B, C, DRB1 and DQB1 were typed in about 620-640 donors, DQA1 in 522, DPA1 in some 600, and DPB1 in around 440. A later genetic analysis took genome-wide SNP genotypes for about 65% of the roughly 670 donors and used that subset as a discovery cohort. Class I and class II HLA loci were covered by the typing at four-digit resolution. The study aimed to test whether cataloging public T cell receptors could reveal signatures of past pathogen exposure. Rather than drawing on any new phenotypic data, the later analysis identified candidate immune exposures from TCR beta sequences and the way those sequences occurred across donors. Of the roughly 400 genotyped donors, approximately 83% fell in the genetic ancestry cluster associated with self-reported Caucasian donors. To predict cytomegalovirus infection status, the study brought together high-throughput TCR immunosequencing, statistical association of individual TCRs with disease status, and machine learning. Paper-wide results and their limitations: When HLA alleles, especially DR and DQ, strongly co-occurred, TCR associations were difficult to assign to individual alleles. Presence/absence analyses assumed roughly uniform sequencing depth across donors, an assumption that may not hold. According to a later analysis, most CMV-associated TCR beta chains appeared to be HLA-restricted, and the HLA associations seemed to be driven largely by CMV exposure. A further reported finding was that TCR beta sequences accurately predicted the HLA-A and HLA-B alleles for most subjects in the first cohort. A group of highly shared sequence variants was considered likely to be a technical artifact of the sequencing pipeline. Linkage disequilibrium might explain the correlated functional status among segregating V segments, but an unknown experimental factor could not be excluded. In an earlier analysis of more than 500 of the donors, most TCR beta V segments appeared in productive rearrangements about 87% or about 30% of the time, broadly matching IMGT annotations. In vitro tests confirmed that a few of the cytomegalovirus-associated TCR beta chains recognize cytomegalovirus antigens. A later analysis associated around 16,000 TCR beta sequences with specific HLA alleles at a false discovery rate of 0.05. In a later genetic analysis, a missense DCLRE1C variant was associated with V-gene and J-gene trimming of TCR beta chains, and the association was replicated in an independent cohort. Immune exposure information for the cohort was limited to CMV serostatus. A later analysis found that HLA-associated TCR beta chains were more clonally expanded and had lower generation probabilities than equally common non-associated chains. Because HLA typing was missing for some donors at each locus, association tests included only the typed subset. A later genetic analysis reported fewer N-insertions in productive TCRs among donors in an Asian-associated ancestry cluster than the roughly 690-donor mean. Only TCR beta chains were sequenced in this cohort, and the absence of alpha or paired-chain data limited detectable features. It was suggested by the authors that the approach could potentially be generalized to other disease states and immunological phenotypes. The classifier was reported to diagnose cytomegalovirus status with high specificity and sensitivity in both the original cohort and the validation cohort. About 17 rarely observed V segments, including chromosome 9 orphons, were excluded from the earlier analysis of 550 to 700 of the donors because counts were too low. A total of fewer than 200 TCR beta chains were listed by the study as associated with cytomegalovirus. According to a later analysis, TCR association rates differed among HLA loci, with DRB1 alleles showing the most associated TCRs and HLA-C alleles showing the fewest. In a later analysis, several top co-occurrence clusters were reported to appear linked to parvovirus B19, influenza, CMV and Epstein-Barr virus. Most TCR sequences were seen in very few donors, while some public TCRs were found in many individuals. Because the 87-base-pair reads could not distinguish some IMGT-functional V segments, including TRBV6-2 and TRBV6-3, those segments were excluded.

The cohort was made up of hundreds of healthy bone marrow donors. At the time of sampling, all cohort members were nominally healthy, though unrecorded immune exposures were likely present. Of the 600 to 750 cohort members, just under 300 had a positive CMV serostatus and about 360 had a negative one, while no CMV serostatus was recorded for the donor. Each donor provided a peripheral blood sample, and peripheral blood mononuclear cells were used for TCR beta sequencing. The Qiagen DNeasy Blood Extraction Kit was used to extract genomic DNA from the blood cell samples. V and J are trimmed by 5 bases and 2 bases, and the gene matches miss 2 bases of the junction. From the germline V gene, CDR1 is MDHEN and CDR2 is SYDVKM. The CDR3 runs 14 amino acids, cysteine and phenylalanine included. Here the CDR3 DNA is all that survives: 42 bases in frame from base 1. Receptors were amplified or captured by the immunoSEQ multiplex PCR assay. A mixture of 60 forward primers for TCR Vbeta segments and 13 reverse primers for TCR Jbeta segments was used in the multiplex PCR. A multiplex PCR assay on genomic DNA amplified the CDR3 region of rearranged TCR beta genes. Amplified TCR beta libraries were sequenced as 87-base-pair reads on the Illumina HiSeq System. From the authors' description of their analysis: Across the 666 repertoires, a later analysis counted around 80 million unique TCR beta chains, approximately 10 million of which were shared by at least two donors. To remove PCR and sequencing errors, raw reads were error-corrected and collapsed into unique sequences using a nearest-neighbor algorithm that merged closely related sequences. CDR3 sequences were aligned to IMGT reference sequences to assign V, D and J gene segments. For a sequence to be retained, at least a six-nucleotide match to both a V gene segment and a J gene segment was required. A rearrangement counted as productive if the CDR3 had no stop codons and remained in frame with V and J, and every other rearrangement counted as non-productive. CDR3 was defined according to IMGT convention as the region running from the second conserved V-encoded cysteine to the conserved J-encoded phenylalanine. Sequences without an unambiguous match to a single V gene segment were excluded from the earlier analysis of about 630 of the donors. In an earlier analysis of 587 of the donors, V segments were called functional above 56.7% productive rearrangements and were called segregating when the between-donor standard deviation exceeded 5%. To diagnose cytomegalovirus status from the catalog of TCR beta chain sequences, a statistical classification framework was built. V and J gene assignment, in a later analysis, came from comparing TCR nucleotide sequences with IMGT/GENE-DB human TR gene sequences. In a later analysis, CDR3 sequences and most-parsimonious VDJ recombination scenarios were assigned using the TCRdist pipeline. A later analysis defined each TCR beta chain by its CDR3 amino acid sequence plus V-gene family, and excluded reads lacking a unique V-gene family. To address suspected cross-contamination and a sequencing artifact, a later analysis removed several hundred highly shared, low-generation-probability nucleotide sequences. For each public chain, a later analysis derived a clonal expansion index from normalized ranks of inferred template counts within each repertoire. A later analysis computed generation probabilities with a VDJ recombination model fitted to out-of-frame rearrangements, and checked the results against IGoR. Hypergeometric tests were used in a later analysis to score TCR-TCR, TCR-HLA and TCR-CMV co-occurrence, with a repertoire-size bias correction applied to the TCR pairs. A later analysis estimated false discovery rates by permuting HLA or CMV assignments 20 times. In a later analysis, co-occurring TCRs were grouped using DBSCAN, and TCRdist sequence similarity was added for clustering within HLA-allele-positive subsets. Repertoires with fewer than 30,000 or more than 120,000 public chains, plus five repertoires with anomalous nucleotide sharing, were excluded from co-occurrence clustering. In its TCRdb copy, this immuneACCESS table keeps in-frame sequences only and misses some clones. Where compared with another copy, unresolved V genes explain less than half of these, and the others have no known cause. The V and J calls and clone size were taken over from that table, and D and trimming were inferred from the DNA. A total of approximately 140,000 clones appear in this sample, 73% of them only once. About an eighth of the sample rests with the top ten.

Remarks on this clone: No cognate antigen has been identified for it. No qualities accompany the bases; no much larger clone lies one base away.

This sequence was found in a human donor in good health. Sequencing used PBMCs. The receptor chain draws on TRBV28 and TRBJ1-3, with TRBD1 matching 8 junction bases. The sequenced DNA is TGTGCCAGCAGTCTGGACAGGGCTGGAAACACCATATATTTT. Its protein reads: CASSLDRAGNTIYF.